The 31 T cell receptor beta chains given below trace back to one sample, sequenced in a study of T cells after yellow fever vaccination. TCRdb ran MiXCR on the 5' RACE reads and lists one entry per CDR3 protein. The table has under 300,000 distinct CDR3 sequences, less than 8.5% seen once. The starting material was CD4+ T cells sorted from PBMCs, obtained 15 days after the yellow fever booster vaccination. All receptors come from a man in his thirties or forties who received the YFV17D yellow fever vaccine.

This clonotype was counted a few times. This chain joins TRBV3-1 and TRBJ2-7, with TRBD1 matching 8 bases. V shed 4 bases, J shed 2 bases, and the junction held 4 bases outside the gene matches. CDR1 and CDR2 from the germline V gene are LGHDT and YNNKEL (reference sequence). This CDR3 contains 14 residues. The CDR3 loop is CASSLRTGTYEQYF. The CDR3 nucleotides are TGTGCCAGCAGCCTCCGGACAGGGACCTACGAGCAGTACTTC.

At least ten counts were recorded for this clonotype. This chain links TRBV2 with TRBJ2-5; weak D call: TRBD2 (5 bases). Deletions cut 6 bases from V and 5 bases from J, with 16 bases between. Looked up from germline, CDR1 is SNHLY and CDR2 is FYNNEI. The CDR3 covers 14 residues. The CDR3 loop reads CASRPQLGRETQYF. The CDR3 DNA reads TGTGCCAGCAGACCACAACTAGGACGGGAGACCCAGTACTTC.

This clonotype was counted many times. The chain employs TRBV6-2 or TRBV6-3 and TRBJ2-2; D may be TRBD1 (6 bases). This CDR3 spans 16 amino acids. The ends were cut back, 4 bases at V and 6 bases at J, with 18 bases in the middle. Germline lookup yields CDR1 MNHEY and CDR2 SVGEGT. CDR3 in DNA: TGTGCCAGCAGTTTAGGCACACAGGGAAGCGCCGGGGAGCTGTTTTTT. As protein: CASSLGTQGSAGELFF.

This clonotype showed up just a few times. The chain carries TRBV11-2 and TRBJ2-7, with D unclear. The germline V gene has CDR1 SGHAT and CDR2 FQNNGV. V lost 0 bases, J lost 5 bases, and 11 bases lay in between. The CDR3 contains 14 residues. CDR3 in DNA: TGTGCCAGCAGCTTAGATCGCGGCCCGGACGAGCAGTACTTC. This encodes CASSLDRGPDEQYF.

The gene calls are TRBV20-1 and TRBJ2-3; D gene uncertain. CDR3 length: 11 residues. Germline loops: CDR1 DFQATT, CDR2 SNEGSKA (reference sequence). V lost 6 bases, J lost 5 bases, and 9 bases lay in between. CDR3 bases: TGCAGTGCCCACTCAGGAGATACGCAGTATTTT. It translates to CSAHSGDTQYF.

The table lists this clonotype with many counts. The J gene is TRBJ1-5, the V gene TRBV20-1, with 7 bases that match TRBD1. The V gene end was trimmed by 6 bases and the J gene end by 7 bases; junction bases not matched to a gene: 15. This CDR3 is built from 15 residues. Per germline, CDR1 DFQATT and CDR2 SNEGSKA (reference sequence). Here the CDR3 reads CSAQRAQGDRQPQHF. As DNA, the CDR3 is TGCAGTGCCCAGCGAGCTCAGGGGGATAGACAGCCCCAGCATTTT.

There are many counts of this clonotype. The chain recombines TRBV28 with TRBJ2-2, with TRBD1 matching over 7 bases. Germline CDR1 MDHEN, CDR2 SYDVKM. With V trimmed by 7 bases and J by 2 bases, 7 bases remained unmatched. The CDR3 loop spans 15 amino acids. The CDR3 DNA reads TGTGCCAGCACCCAGAGACAGGGCAACACCGGGGAGCTGTTTTTT. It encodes CASTQRQGNTGELFF.

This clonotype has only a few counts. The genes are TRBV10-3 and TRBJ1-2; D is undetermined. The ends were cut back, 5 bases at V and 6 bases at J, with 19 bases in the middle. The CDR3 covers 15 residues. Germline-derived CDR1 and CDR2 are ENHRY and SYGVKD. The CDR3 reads CAISFYAGHGDGYTF. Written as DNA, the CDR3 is TGTGCCATCAGTTTCTACGCGGGTCACGGGGATGGCTACACCTTC.

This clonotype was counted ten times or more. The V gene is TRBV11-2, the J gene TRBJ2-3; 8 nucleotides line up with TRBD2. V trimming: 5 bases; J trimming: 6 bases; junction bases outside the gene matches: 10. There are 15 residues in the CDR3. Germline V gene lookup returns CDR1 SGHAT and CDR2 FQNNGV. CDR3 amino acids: CASSPRVAGTDTQYF. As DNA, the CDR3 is TGTGCCAGCAGCCCCCGGGTAGCGGGAACTGATACGCAGTATTTT.

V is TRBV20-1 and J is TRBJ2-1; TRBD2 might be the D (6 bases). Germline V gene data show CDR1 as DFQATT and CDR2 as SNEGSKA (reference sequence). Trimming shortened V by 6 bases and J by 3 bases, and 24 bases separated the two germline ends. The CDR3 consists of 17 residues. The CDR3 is CSAGSLPTTSYYNEQFF. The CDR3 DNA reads TGCAGTGCAGGCAGCCTACCAACGACTAGTTACTACAATGAGCAGTTCTTC.

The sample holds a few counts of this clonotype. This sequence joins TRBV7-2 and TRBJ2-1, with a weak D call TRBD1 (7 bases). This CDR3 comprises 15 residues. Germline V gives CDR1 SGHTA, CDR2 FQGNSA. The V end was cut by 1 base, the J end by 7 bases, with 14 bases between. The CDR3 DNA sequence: TGTGCCAGCAGCTTAGTCGGTCAGGGGGGTAATGAGCAGTTCTTC. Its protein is CASSLVGQGGNEQFF.

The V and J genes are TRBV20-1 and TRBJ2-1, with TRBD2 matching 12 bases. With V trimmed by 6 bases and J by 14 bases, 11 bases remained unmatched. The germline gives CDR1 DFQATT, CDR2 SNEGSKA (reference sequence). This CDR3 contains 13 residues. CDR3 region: CSAPRASGRAEFF. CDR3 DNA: TGCAGTGCCCCTAGGGCTAGCGGGAGGGCCGAGTTCTTC.

The CDR3 reads CASSQVGGAQFF. The CDR3 region has the DNA TGTGCCAGCAGCCAAGTCGGGGGGGCACAGTTCTTC. The V gene is TRBV3-1, the J gene TRBJ2-1; 8 bases align to TRBD2. This CDR3 is 12 amino acids long. Germline assignment: CDR1 LGHDT and CDR2 YNNKEL (reference sequence). V dropped 1 base and J dropped 13; count of bases not matched to a gene: 3.

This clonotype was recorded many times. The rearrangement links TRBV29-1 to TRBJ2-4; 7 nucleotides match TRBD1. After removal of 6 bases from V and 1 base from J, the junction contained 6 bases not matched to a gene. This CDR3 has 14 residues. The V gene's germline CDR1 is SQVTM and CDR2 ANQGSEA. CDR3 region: CSVVTGSAKNIQYF. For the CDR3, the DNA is TGCAGCGTCGTGACAGGGAGTGCCAAAAACATTCAGTACTTC.

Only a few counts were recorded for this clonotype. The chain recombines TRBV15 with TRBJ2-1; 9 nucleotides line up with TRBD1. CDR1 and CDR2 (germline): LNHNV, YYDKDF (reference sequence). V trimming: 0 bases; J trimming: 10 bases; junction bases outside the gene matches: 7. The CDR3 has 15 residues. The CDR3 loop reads CATSRDLQGASEQFF. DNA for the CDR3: TGTGCCACCAGCAGAGATTTACAGGGGGCTAGCGAGCAGTTCTTC.

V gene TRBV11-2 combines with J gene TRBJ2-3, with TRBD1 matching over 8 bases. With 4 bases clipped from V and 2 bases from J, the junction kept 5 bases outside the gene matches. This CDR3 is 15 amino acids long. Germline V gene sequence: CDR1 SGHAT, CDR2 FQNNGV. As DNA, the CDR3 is TGTGCCAGCAGCTCGGACAGGGAACACACAGATACGCAGTATTTT. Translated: CASSSDREHTDTQYF.

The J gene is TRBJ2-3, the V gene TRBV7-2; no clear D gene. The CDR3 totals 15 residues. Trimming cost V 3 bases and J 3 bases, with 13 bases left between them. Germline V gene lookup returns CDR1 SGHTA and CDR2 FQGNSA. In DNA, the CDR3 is TGTGCCAGCAGCTTTTGGAGTTTGGGGACAGATACGCAGTATTTT. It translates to CASSFWSLGTDTQYF. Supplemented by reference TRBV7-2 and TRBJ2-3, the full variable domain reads GAGVSQSPSNKVTEKGKDVELRCDPISGHTALYWYRQSLGQGLEFLIYFQGNSAPDKSGLPSDRFSAERTGGSVSTLTIQRTQQEDSAVYLCASSFWSLGTDTQYFGPGTRLTVL.

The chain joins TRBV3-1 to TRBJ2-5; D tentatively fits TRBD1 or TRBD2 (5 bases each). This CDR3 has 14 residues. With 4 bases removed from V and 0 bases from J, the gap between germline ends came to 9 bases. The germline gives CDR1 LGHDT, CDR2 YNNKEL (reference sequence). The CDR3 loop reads CASSRRGYQETQYF. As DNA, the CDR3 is TGTGCCAGCAGCCGCCGGGGCTACCAAGAGACCCAGTACTTC.

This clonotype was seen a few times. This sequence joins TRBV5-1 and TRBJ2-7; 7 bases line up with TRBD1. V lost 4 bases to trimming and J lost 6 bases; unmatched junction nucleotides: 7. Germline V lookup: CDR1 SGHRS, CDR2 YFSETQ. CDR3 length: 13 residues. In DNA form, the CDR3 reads TGCGCCAGCAGCCTTTATCCAGGGGGCGAGCAGTACTTC. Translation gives CASSLYPGGEQYF.

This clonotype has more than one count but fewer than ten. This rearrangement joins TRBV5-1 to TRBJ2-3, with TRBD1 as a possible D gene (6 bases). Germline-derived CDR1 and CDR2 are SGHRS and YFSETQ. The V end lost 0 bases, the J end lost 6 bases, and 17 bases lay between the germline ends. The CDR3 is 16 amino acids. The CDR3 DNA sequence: TGCGCCAGCAGCTTGGCCCAGGGGCCAATGCGGGATACGCAGTATTTT. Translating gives CASSLAQGPMRDTQYF.

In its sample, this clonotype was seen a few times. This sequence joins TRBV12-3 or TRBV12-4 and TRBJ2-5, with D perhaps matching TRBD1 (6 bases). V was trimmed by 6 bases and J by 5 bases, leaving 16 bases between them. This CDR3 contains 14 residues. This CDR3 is CASRYRDTVETQYF. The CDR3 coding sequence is TGTGCCAGCAGGTACCGGGACACCGTGGAGACCCAGTACTTC.

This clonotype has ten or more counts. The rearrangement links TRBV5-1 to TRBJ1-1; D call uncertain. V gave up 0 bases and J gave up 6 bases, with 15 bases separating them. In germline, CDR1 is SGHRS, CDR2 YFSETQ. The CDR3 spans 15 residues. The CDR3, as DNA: TGCGCCAGCAGCTTGGATCTAATACGAATCGCTGAAGCTTTCTTT. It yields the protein CASSLDLIRIAEAFF. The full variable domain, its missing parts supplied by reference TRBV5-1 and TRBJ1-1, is KAGVTQTPRYLIKTRGQQVTLSCSPISGHRSVSWYQQTPGQGLQFLFEYFSETQRNKGNFPGRFSGRQFSNSRSEMNVSTLELGDSALYLCASSLDLIRIAEAFFGQGTRLTVV.

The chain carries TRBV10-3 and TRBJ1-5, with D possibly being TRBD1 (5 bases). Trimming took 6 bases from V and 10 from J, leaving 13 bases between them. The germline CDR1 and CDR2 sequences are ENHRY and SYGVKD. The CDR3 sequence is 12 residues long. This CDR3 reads CAISGSGHPQHF. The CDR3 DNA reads TGTGCCATCAGCGGGTCCGGACATCCCCAGCATTTT.

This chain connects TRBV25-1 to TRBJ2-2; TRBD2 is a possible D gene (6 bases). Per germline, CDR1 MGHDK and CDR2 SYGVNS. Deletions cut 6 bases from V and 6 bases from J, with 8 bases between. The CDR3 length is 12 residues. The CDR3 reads CASSGDSGELFF. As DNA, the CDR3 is TGTGCCAGCAGCGGGGACTCCGGGGAGCTGTTTTTT.

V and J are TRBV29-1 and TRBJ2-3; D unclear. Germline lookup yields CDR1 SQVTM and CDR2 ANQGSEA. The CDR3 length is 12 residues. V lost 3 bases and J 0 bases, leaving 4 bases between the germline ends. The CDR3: CSVEASTDTQYF. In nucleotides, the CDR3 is TGCAGCGTTGAGGCTAGCACAGATACGCAGTATTTT.

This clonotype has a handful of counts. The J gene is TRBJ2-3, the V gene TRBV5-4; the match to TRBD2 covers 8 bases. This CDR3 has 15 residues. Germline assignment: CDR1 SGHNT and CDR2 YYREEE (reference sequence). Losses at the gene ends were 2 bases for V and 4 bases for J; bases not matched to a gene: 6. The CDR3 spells CASSFSGKGSDTQYF. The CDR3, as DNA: TGTGCCAGCAGCTTTAGCGGGAAGGGTTCAGATACGCAGTATTTT.

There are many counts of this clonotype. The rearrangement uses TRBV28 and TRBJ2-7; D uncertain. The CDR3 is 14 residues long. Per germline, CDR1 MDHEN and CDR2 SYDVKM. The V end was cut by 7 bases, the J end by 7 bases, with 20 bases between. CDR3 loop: CASISGSYHSEQYF. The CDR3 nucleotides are TGTGCCAGCATTTCAGGCAGTTACCACTCGGAGCAGTACTTC.

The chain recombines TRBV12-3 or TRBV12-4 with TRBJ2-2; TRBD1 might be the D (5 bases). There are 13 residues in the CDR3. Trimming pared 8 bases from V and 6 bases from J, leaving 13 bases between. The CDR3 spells CASDRKGAGELFF. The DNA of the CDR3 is TGTGCCAGCGATCGTAAAGGGGCCGGGGAGCTGTTTTTT.

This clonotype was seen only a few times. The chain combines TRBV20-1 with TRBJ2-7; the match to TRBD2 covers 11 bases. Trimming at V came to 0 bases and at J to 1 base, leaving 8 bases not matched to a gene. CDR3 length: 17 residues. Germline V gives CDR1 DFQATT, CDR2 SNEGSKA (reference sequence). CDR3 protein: CSARDSGSGRGSYEQYF. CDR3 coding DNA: TGCAGTGCTAGAGATTCAGGTAGCGGGAGGGGATCCTACGAGCAGTACTTC.

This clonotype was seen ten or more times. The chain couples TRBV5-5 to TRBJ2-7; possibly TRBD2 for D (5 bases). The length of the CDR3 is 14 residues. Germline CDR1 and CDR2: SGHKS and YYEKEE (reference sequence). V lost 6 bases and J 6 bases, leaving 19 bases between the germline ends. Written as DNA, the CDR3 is TGTGCCAGCACCCTCGCGGCGGGCCCCATCGAGCAGTACTTC. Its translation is CASTLAAGPIEQYF. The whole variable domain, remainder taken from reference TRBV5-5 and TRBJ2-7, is DAGVTQSPTHLIKTRGQQVTLRCSPISGHKSVSWYQQVLGQGPQFIFQYYEKEERGRGNFPDRFSARQFPNYSSELNVNALLLGDSALYLCASTLAAGPIEQYFGPGTRLTVT.

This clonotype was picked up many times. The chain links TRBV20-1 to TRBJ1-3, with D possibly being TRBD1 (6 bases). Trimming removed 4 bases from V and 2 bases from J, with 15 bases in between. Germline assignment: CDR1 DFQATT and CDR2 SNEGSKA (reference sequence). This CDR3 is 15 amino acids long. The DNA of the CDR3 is TGCAGTGCTAAACGACCGGGACAAACTGGAAACACCATATATTTT. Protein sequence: CSAKRPGQTGNTIYF.